What follows are 22 T cell receptor beta chains derived from one specimen sequenced in a study of shared clonotypes between healthy human individuals. Some clones are missing from TCRdb's copy, which holds only in-frame ones; the method was immunoSEQ multiplex PCR. The sample lists 2 million to 2.5 million clones; more than 80% were seen once. Sequenced input: naive CD4+ T cells from PBMCs. This sample's subset: CD45RA+ positively selected. The source of these receptors is a man aged 18 to 30 in good health. Some clones in this sample may be carry-over from other donors' samples.

Regarding this clone: Different DNA sequences within this sample yield the same CDR3. The V and J genes are TRBV28 and TRBJ2-5; D might be TRBD2 (5 bases). The CDR3 loop spans 11 amino acids. V lost 9 bases to trimming and J lost 5 bases, with 10 bases between them. Germline loops: CDR1 MDHEN, CDR2 SYDVKM. CDR3 loop: CASGGRETQYF. CDR3 coding DNA: TGTGCCAGTGGAGGTCGGGAGACCCAGTACTTC.

As for this clone: The same CDR3 can be traced to other DNA sequences in this sample. CDR3 nucleotides: TGTGCCAGCAGCTTGGGCCTAGCCAACTACGAGCAGTACTTC. It is translated as CASSLGLANYEQYF. The chain combines TRBV5-4 with TRBJ2-7; possible D gene TRBD2, 5 bases. The CDR3 spans 14 residues. The germline V and J ends were trimmed by 0 bases and 3 bases, with 10 bases remaining between them. In germline, CDR1 is SGHNT, CDR2 YYREEE (reference sequence). The full variable domain, its missing parts supplied by reference TRBV5-4 and TRBJ2-7, is ETGVTQSPTHLIKTRGQQVTLRCSSQSGHNTVSWYQQALGQGPQFIFQYYREEENGRGNFPPRFSGLQFPNYSSELNVNALELDDSALYLCASSLGLANYEQYFGPGTRLTVT.

J is TRBJ2-2 and V is TRBV7-8, with 8 nucleotides matching TRBD1. CDR1 SGHVS and CDR2 FQNEAQ come from the germline V gene. The V and J ends lost 3 bases and 5 bases, in that order; junction bases with no gene match: 8. The CDR3 covers 16 residues. DNA for the CDR3: TGTGCCAGCAGCTTGGTGGACAGGGTAGTGACCGGGGAGCTGTTTTTT. Translating gives CASSLVDRVVTGELFF.

The J gene is TRBJ2-7, the V gene TRBV7-3; D may correspond to TRBD1 or TRBD2 (5 bases each). Germline lookup yields CDR1 SGHTA and CDR2 FQGTGA. V was trimmed by 5 bases and J by 5 bases, leaving 16 bases between them. The CDR3 is 14 residues long. The CDR3: CASSQGPKSNEQYF. The DNA of the CDR3 is TGTGCCAGCAGCCAGGGACCCAAATCGAACGAGCAGTACTTC.

The V and J genes are TRBV6-6 and TRBJ2-1, with 11 nucleotides matching TRBD2. V gave up 3 bases and J gave up 7 bases; unmatched junction bases: 5. This CDR3 comprises 15 residues. CDR1 and CDR2 from the germline V gene are MNHNY and SVGAGI (reference sequence). CDR3 region: CASSYPGLAVNEQFF. The CDR3 DNA reads as TGTGCCAGCAGTTATCCGGGACTAGCGGTTAATGAGCAGTTCTTC.

The J gene is TRBJ2-1, the V gene TRBV9; 9 bases fit TRBD1. This CDR3 is 15 amino acids long. V lost 4 bases to trimming and J lost 6 bases; unmatched junction nucleotides: 8. The germline CDR1 and CDR2 sequences are SGDLS and YYNGEE. CDR3 bases: TGTGCCAGCAGCCCTCGAACAGGGGGCGGCAATGAGCAGTTCTTC. As protein: CASSPRTGGGNEQFF.

The chain is built from TRBV7-8 and TRBJ2-7; weak D call: TRBD2 (5 bases). The CDR3 totals 14 residues. CDR1 is SGHVS, CDR2 FQNEAQ, per germline. Trimming removed 0 bases at V and 7 bases at J, with 13 bases between. The CDR3 region is CASSLAGAQEEQYF. CDR3 bases: TGTGCCAGCAGCTTAGCGGGAGCACAAGAAGAGCAGTACTTC.

This chain connects TRBV28 to TRBJ2-4; 10 bases are shared with TRBD2. Trimming at V came to 5 bases and at J to 9 bases, leaving 10 bases not matched to a gene. Germline V gene data show CDR1 as MDHEN and CDR2 as SYDVKM. This CDR3 has 15 amino acids. CDR3 protein: CASSLIAGGPTIQYF. CDR3 bases: TGTGCCAGCAGTCTAATAGCGGGAGGCCCCACCATTCAGTACTTC.

This chain connects TRBV2 to TRBJ2-7, with TRBD2 matching 7 bases. V lost 11 bases, J lost 6 bases, and 13 bases stayed unmatched. This CDR3 spans 13 amino acids. Germline CDR1 reads SNHLY; CDR2 reads FYNNEI. The CDR3 reads CAGRRREAGEQYF. As DNA, the CDR3 is TGTGCCGGTCGCCGACGGGAGGCGGGCGAGCAGTACTTC.

This sequence joins TRBV10-3 and TRBJ2-2, with D unclear. This CDR3 contains 14 residues. Germline CDR1 ENHRY, CDR2 SYGVKD. V gave up 0 bases and J gave up 5 bases, with 7 bases separating them. The CDR3 region has the DNA TGTGCCATCAGTGAGTCTATGGTTACCGGGGAGCTGTTTTTT. This translates into CAISESMVTGELFF.

The rearrangement links TRBV5-1 to TRBJ1-3, with TRBD1 as a possible D gene (6 bases). Germline V CDR1 and CDR2: SGHRS, YFSETQ. The V end lost 7 bases, the J end lost 1 base, and 9 bases lay between the germline ends. The CDR3 contains 13 residues. CDR3 sequence (DNA): TGCGCCAGCGCCGGGACATCTGGAAACACCATATATTTT. Encoded protein: CASAGTSGNTIYF.

V gene TRBV4-3 combines with J gene TRBJ1-1, with D perhaps TRBD1 (6 bases). The CDR3 totals 12 residues. V dropped 4 bases and J dropped 12 bases, with 15 bases sitting between them. CDR1 and CDR2 from the germline V gene are LGHNA and YSLEER. CDR3 amino acids: CASSREGVVTFF. CDR3 in DNA: TGCGCCAGCAGCCGAGAGGGGGTTGTAACTTTCTTT.

The chain has TRBV30 and TRBJ2-4, with 7 nucleotides matching TRBD1. Germline-derived CDR1 and CDR2 are GTSNPN and SVGIG (reference sequence). V lost 1 base, J lost 3 bases, and 9 bases stayed unmatched. The length of the CDR3 is 16 residues. CDR3 nucleotides: TGTGCCTGGAGTGGAAGACAGGGAATAGGCAAAAACATTCAGTACTTC. Translated, it gives CAWSGRQGIGKNIQYF. The whole variable domain, remainder taken from reference TRBV30 and TRBJ2-4, is SQTIHQWPATLVQPVGSPLSLECTVEGTSNPNLYWYRQAAGRGLQLLFYSVGIGQISSEVPQNLSASRPQDRQFILSSKKLLLSDSGFYLCAWSGRQGIGKNIQYFGAGTRLSVL.

The chain joins TRBV28 to TRBJ1-2; D is unresolved. Germline CDR1 MDHEN, CDR2 SYDVKM. CDR3 length: 11 residues. V lost 11 bases and J lost 1, with 8 bases in between. As DNA, the CDR3 is TGTGCCCTCGGGGATAACTATGGCTACACCTTC. Its translation is CALGDNYGYTF.

This chain connects TRBV5-4 to TRBJ1-3; TRBD1 matches at 7 bases. The CDR3 sequence is 16 residues long. V gave up 3 bases and J gave up 2 bases; unmatched junction bases: 8. Germline V CDR1 and CDR2: SGHNT, YYREEE (reference sequence). DNA for the CDR3: TGTGCCAGCAGCTGGACAGGCTATGCTGCTGGAAACACCATATATTTT. It specifies CASSWTGYAAGNTIYF.

J is TRBJ2-1 and V is TRBV2; 7 bases align to TRBD2. The CDR3 runs to 15 residues. CDR1 and CDR2 (germline): SNHLY, FYNNEI. V shed 5 bases and J 3 bases; nucleotides not matched to a gene: 7. This CDR3 is CASSPRSGDYNEQFF. The CDR3 nucleotides are TGTGCCAGCAGTCCGCGGAGCGGGGACTACAATGAGCAGTTCTTC.

The sample holds one count of this clone. This chain connects TRBV30 to TRBJ2-1; 7 bases are shared with TRBD2. Germline V CDR1 and CDR2: GTSNPN, SVGIG (reference sequence). J gave up 11 bases and V 1 base, and 5 bases lay outside the gene matches. CDR3 length: 12 residues. The CDR3 here is CAWSDTSEKQFF. The CDR3 bases are TGTGCCTGGAGTGACACTAGCGAAAAGCAGTTCTTC.

This rearrangement joins TRBV5-6 to TRBJ2-2; 7 bases agree with TRBD1. The V gene's germline CDR1 is SGHDT and CDR2 YYEEEE. Losses at the gene ends were 3 bases for V and 1 base for J; bases not matched to a gene: 6. This CDR3 contains 16 residues. In DNA, the CDR3 is TGTGCCAGCAGCTGGCGACAGGGTGTGAACACCGGGGAGCTGTTTTTT. Translating it yields CASSWRQGVNTGELFF.

The chain combines TRBV7-8 with TRBJ2-1, with 8 bases lining up with TRBD2. Trimming at V came to 5 bases and at J to 8 bases, leaving 14 bases not matched to a gene. CDR1 SGHVS and CDR2 FQNEAQ come from the germline V gene. There are 16 residues in the CDR3. The CDR3 DNA reads as TGTGCCAGCAGCCGAAGCCGGGTCGGGAGGGCCGATGAGCAGTTCTTC. This codes for CASSRSRVGRADEQFF.

The chain couples TRBV14 to TRBJ2-3, with D perhaps matching TRBD2 (6 bases). V was shortened by 4 bases and J by 2 bases, with 13 bases between the two germline ends. The germline V gene has CDR1 SGHDN and CDR2 FVKESK. The CDR3 consists of 15 residues. CDR3 sequence: CASSPRDLYTDTQYF. As DNA, the CDR3 is TGTGCCAGCAGCCCTCGGGACTTATACACAGATACGCAGTATTTT.

The chain links TRBV7-8 to TRBJ2-7, with D unclear. V was cut by 5 bases and J by 2 bases, with 13 bases left in between. This CDR3 is built from 14 residues. Germline loops: CDR1 SGHVS, CDR2 FQNEAQ. CDR3 in DNA: TGTGCCAGCAGCCACCGGCCACCGACCTACGAGCAGTACTTC. Amino acids: CASSHRPPTYEQYF.

V gene TRBV30 combines with J gene TRBJ1-2; a weak D match, TRBD1 (5 bases). This CDR3 region has 16 residues. V was pared by 4 bases and J by 5 bases, with 23 bases between. Germline V CDR1 and CDR2: GTSNPN, SVGIG (reference sequence). The CDR3 here is CAWTSPGAAGSYGYTF. For the CDR3, the DNA is TGTGCCTGGACCTCCCCCGGGGCAGCGGGTAGTTATGGCTACACCTTC.